These 9 T cell receptor beta chains were all obtained from the same sample, sequenced in a study of blood T cell repertoires in COVID-19. Sequencing was performed with immunoSEQ multiplex PCR; in TCRdb, only in-frame clones are kept and a portion is missing. The sample shows about 220,000 clones, around 85% of them seen only once. Specimen: peripheral blood. These receptors originate from a woman in her 70s with COVID-19, enrolled during active disease.

The chain links TRBV7-6 to TRBJ1-1; no clear D. Trimming removed 0 bases from V and 1 base from J, with 6 bases in between. This CDR3 region has 14 residues. CDR1 and CDR2 (germline): SGHVS, FNYEAQ. This CDR3 reads CASSLARENTEAFF. The CDR3 DNA reads as TGTGCCAGCAGCTTAGCGCGAGAGAACACTGAAGCTTTCTTT.

The chain has TRBV25-1 and TRBJ2-7; the match to TRBD1 covers 12 bases. The CDR3 is made up of 17 amino acids. V lost 1 base to trimming and J lost 4 bases; unmatched junction nucleotides: 8. Germline lookup yields CDR1 MGHDK and CDR2 SYGVNS. The CDR3 reads CASSESLGGQGAYEQYF. Here the CDR3 DNA reads TGTGCCAGCAGTGAATCTCTTGGGGGACAGGGGGCTTACGAGCAGTACTTC.

The J gene is TRBJ1-5, the V gene TRBV5-8, with TRBD1 matching over 10 bases. Germline values: CDR1 SGHTS, CDR2 YDEGEE. The CDR3 spans 16 residues. V shed 4 bases and J 0 bases; nucleotides not matched to a gene: 4. The CDR3 spells CASSGDRGPSNQPQHF. CDR3 in DNA: TGTGCCAGCAGCGGTGACAGGGGGCCTAGCAATCAGCCCCAGCATTTT.

The rearrangement joins TRBV7-6 to TRBJ1-1; D call uncertain. This CDR3 is 15 amino acids long. Germline assignment: CDR1 SGHVS and CDR2 FNYEAQ. V was pared by 0 bases and J by 2 bases, with 10 bases between. Here the CDR3 reads CASSLAEQPNTEAFF. The CDR3 DNA is TGTGCCAGCAGCTTAGCGGAACAGCCCAACACTGAAGCTTTCTTT.

V is TRBV4-2 and J is TRBJ1-2, with D hard to call. The CDR3 spans 15 residues. Per the germline V gene, CDR1 is LGHNA and CDR2 is YNFKEQ. The ends were cut back, 4 bases at V and 8 bases at J, with 20 bases in the middle. The CDR3 coding sequence is TGTGCCAGCAGCCGTCCCGGGGAGGAAGTAAGGGGCTACACCTTC. Its protein product is CASSRPGEEVRGYTF.

DNA for the CDR3: TGTGCCAGCAGCTTAAGGGGCGGGAGTTACAATGAGCAGTTCTTC. This sequence encodes CASSLRGGSYNEQFF. This chain uses TRBV5-8 with TRBJ2-1, with 7 bases matching TRBD2. The junction had 6 bases not matched to a gene; V was cut back by 2 bases and J by 4 bases. This CDR3 contains 15 residues. Germline V CDR1 and CDR2: SGHTS, YDEGEE.

J is TRBJ1-2 and V is TRBV5-5, with 7 bases aligning to TRBD1. The CDR3 sequence is 13 residues long. Germline CDR1 and CDR2: SGHKS and YYEKEE (reference sequence). The J segment lost 5 bases and the V segment lost 4 bases, leaving 5 bases of the junction unmatched. CDR3: CASSPGTAYGYTF. The CDR3 DNA reads TGTGCCAGCAGCCCCGGGACAGCTTATGGCTACACCTTC. Supplemented by reference TRBV5-5 and TRBJ1-2, the full variable domain reads DAGVTQSPTHLIKTRGQQVTLRCSPISGHKSVSWYQQVLGQGPQFIFQYYEKEERGRGNFPDRFSARQFPNYSSELNVNALLLGDSALYLCASSPGTAYGYTFGSGTRLTVV.

This chain links TRBV24-1 with TRBJ2-5, with 9 bases identical to TRBD2. Looked up from germline, CDR1 is KGHDR and CDR2 is SFDVKD. With 4 bases clipped from V and 0 bases from J, the junction kept 8 bases outside the gene matches. The CDR3 totals 17 residues. The CDR3 reads CATSDPDSGGYQETQYF. The CDR3 coding sequence is TGTGCCACCAGTGACCCTGATAGCGGGGGTTACCAAGAGACCCAGTACTTC.

The gene calls are TRBV6-2 or TRBV6-3 and TRBJ1-2; no firm D call. The germline gives CDR1 MNHEY, CDR2 SVGEGT. The CDR3 has 15 residues. Trimming stripped 4 bases from V and 5 bases from J, with 17 bases between. The CDR3 reads CASSSSGAPGYGYTF. The CDR3 DNA is TGTGCCAGCAGTTCCTCGGGAGCCCCAGGATATGGCTACACCTTC.